This T cell receptor beta chain stems from a study of blood T cell repertoires in COVID-19. Study-level information: Spain, Italy and the United States supplied samples that represented acute and convalescent COVID-19. PBMCs, B-cell-depleted T cells, or T cells were the source of the cDNA or gDNA that made up the material.

Germline V gives CDR1 LNHDA, CDR2 SQIVND (reference sequence). The CDR3 consists of 15 residues. The J segment lost 6 bases and the V segment lost 6 bases, leaving 12 bases of the junction unmatched. In the original workflow: It was from reference gene primer amplification that nucleated cell counts were estimated. Only in-frame clones appear in the TCRdb table, and some are missing; sequencing was by immunoSEQ multiplex PCR. Clone size and V and J calls were adopted from that table, with D and trimming inferred from the DNA. The sample includes 30,000 or so clones, around 86% seen only once; the top ten take around an eighth.

The specimen was peripheral blood. The gene calls are TRBV19 and TRBJ1-1, with TRBD1 matching over 8 bases. The sequence was obtained from a man in his fifties or sixties with active COVID-19. CDR3 region: CASSILRTGSPEAFF. The CDR3, as DNA: TGTGCCAGTAGCATCCTTCGGACAGGGAGCCCTGAAGCTTTCTTT.